This T cell receptor beta chain was retrieved from a study of blood T cell repertoires in COVID-19. Study as a whole: T cells, B-cell-depleted T cells, or PBMCs provided the cDNA or gDNA that served as material.

From germline, CDR1 is DFQATT and CDR2 SNEGSKA (reference sequence). V was clipped by 6 bases and J by 4 bases; unmatched bases: 9. The CDR3 has 14 amino acids. In the source study's methods: Estimation of nucleated cell counts was performed using reference gene primer amplification. Measured with immunoSEQ multiplex PCR; TCRdb has only the in-frame clones, and not every one. V and J calls and clone size follow that table, whereas D and trimming were derived from the DNA. This sample has some 120,000 clones; 65% to 90% occur once, and the top ten carry roughly 27%. Input material: peripheral blood. The chain links TRBV20-1 to TRBJ1-2; 9 nucleotides match TRBD1. This clonotype was sampled from a woman aged 80 or over with acute or convalescent COVID-19. CDR3 sequence reads: CSASGTGTPYGYTF. The CDR3 DNA follows: TGCAGTGCAAGTGGGACAGGGACCCCCTATGGCTACACCTTC.